The T cell receptor (beta chain) under discussion was sequenced for a study of metastatic and nonmetastatic thyroid tumors. The length of the CDR3 is 18 residues. Germline V gene lookup returns CDR1 MNHEY and CDR2 SVGAGI. V was cut by 5 bases and J by 0 bases, with 17 bases left in between. TCRdb reprocessed the PCR reads via MiXCR. This table has more than 10,000 clones, around 10% appearing once. In its sample, this clone was seen many times. Nobody among the patients had been given any treatment before thyroid surgery. This TCR came from a female donor with papillary thyroid cancer or a benign thyroid nodule (not recorded which). Some clones in this sample may be carry-over from other donors' samples. The sequenced sample consisted of blood. The rearrangement uses TRBV6-5 and TRBJ1-6; a possible D gene is TRBD1 (5 bases). The CDR3 DNA reads as TGTGCCAGCAGTCCACAGGCAGGGTCTAACTCCTATAATTCACCCCTCCACTTT. It translates to CASSPQAGSNSYNSPLHF.